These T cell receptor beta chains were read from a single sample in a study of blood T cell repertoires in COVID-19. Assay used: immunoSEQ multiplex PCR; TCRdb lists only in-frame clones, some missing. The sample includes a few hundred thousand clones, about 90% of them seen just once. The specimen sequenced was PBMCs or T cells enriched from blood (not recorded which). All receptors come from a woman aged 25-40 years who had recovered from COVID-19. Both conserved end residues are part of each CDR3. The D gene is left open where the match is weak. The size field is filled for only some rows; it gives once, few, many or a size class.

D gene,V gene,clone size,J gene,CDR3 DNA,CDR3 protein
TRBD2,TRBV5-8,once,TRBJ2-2,TGTGCCAGCAGCACGGGAGGTGACAGCATCACCGGGGAGCTGTTTTTT,CASSTGGDSITGELFF
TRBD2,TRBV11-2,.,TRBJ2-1,TGTGCCAGCAGTCTAGCGGGGGGGTCCTACAATGAGCAGTTCTTC,CASSLAGGSYNEQFF
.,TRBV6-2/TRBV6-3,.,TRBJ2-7,TGTGCCAGCAGTTACTCTGAAGCCCGGCTACCGACGGGGGACGAGCAGTACTTC,CASSYSEARLPTGDEQYF
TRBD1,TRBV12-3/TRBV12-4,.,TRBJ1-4,TGTGCCAGCTCGGACCGGGACAGTAAAAAACTGTTTTTT,CASSDRDSKKLFF
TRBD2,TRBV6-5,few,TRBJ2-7,TGTGCCAGCAGGGTGTCGCGGGGGACTACATACGAGCAGTACTTC,CASRVSRGTTYEQYF
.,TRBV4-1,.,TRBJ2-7,TGCGCCAGCAGCCAGGGTCAACCAGGAGGGGAGCAGTACTTC,CASSQGQPGGEQYF
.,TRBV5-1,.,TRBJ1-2,TGCGCCAGCAGCCTAGCCCCCGGGCGGAACGATGGCTACACCTTC,CASSLAPGRNDGYTF
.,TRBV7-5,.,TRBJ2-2,TGTGCCAGAAGCCTACAGGGGGCGGGGGTGAGGTCGAACACCGGGGAGCTGTTTTTT,CARSLQGAGVRSNTGELFF
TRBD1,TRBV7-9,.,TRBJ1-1,TGTGCCAGCAGCGCGTTGGGACAGATGAACACTGAAGCTTTCTTT,CASSALGQMNTEAFF
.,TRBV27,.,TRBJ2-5,TGTGCCAGCAGTTTCTCGGGGTTGGGGTTCGGGACCCAGTACTTC,CASSFSGLGFGTQYF
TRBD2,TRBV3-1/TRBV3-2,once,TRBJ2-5,TGTGCCAGCAGCCAAGTGGCTAGCGGGATATGGTTGACCCAGTACTTC,CASSQVASGIWLTQYF
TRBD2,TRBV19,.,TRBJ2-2,TGTGCCAGTAGTTTCGCGCCGACTAGCGGGGCCGGGGAGCTGTTTTTT,CASSFAPTSGAGELFF
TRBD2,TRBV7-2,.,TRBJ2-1,TGTGCCAGCAGCTCAAGCGGGAGGGACTACAATGAGCAGTTCTTC,CASSSSGRDYNEQFF
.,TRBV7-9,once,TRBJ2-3,TGTGCCAGCAGCTTAGAAGGGGGTTCCACAGATACGCAGTATTTT,CASSLEGGSTDTQYF
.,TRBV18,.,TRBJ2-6,TGTGCCAGCTCACCTCCCCGTAGCTCTGGGGCCAACGTCCTGACTTTC,CASSPPRSSGANVLTF
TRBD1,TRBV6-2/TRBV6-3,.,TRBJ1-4,TGTGCCAGCAGTGACCCCGGGACAGGGCACGTGGAAAAACTGTTTTTT,CASSDPGTGHVEKLFF
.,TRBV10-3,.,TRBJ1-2,TGTGCCTCCGAGACAGCGAATAACTATGGCTACACCTTC,CASETANNYGYTF
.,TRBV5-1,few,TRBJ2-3,TGCGCCAGCAGCCGGGGAACTGACGGGTACGGCACAGATACGCAGTATTTT,CASSRGTDGYGTDTQYF
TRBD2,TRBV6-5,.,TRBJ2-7,TGTGCCAGCAGCCGACTAGCGGGAACCTACGAGCAGTACTTC,CASSRLAGTYEQYF
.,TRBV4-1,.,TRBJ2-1,TGCGCCAGCAGCCAAAATCCAGGGGGGCAGGACAATGAGCAGTTCTTC,CASSQNPGGQDNEQFF
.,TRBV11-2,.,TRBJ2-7,TGTGCCAGCAGCTTAGAACTGGATTCCATCACGGGCGAGCAGTACTTC,CASSLELDSITGEQYF
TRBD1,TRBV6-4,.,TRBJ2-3,TGTGCCAGCAGTACCGGACAGGGGGACACAGATACGCAGTATTTT,CASSTGQGDTDTQYF
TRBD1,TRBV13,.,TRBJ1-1,TGTGCCAGCGGAATACTGTGGAGAACCGCCGTAACGGGACAGGGTAAAACTGAAGCTTTCTTT,CASGILWRTAVTGQGKTEAFF
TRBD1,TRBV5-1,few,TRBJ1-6,TGCGCCAGCAGCTTGGGACAGGGTATGGATTCACCCCTCCACTTT,CASSLGQGMDSPLHF
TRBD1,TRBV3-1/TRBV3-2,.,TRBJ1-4,TGTGCCAGCAGCCAAGGAGGAAGGGACAGGCTGAATGAAAAACTGTTTTTT,CASSQGGRDRLNEKLFF
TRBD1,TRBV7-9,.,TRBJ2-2,TGTGCCAGCGGAATGACCAGGGGGAGGAACACCGGGGAGCTGTTTTTT,CASGMTRGRNTGELFF
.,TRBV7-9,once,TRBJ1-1,TGTGCCAGCGTGTCGGGGACTGAAGCTTTCTTT,CASVSGTEAFF
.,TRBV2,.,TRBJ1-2,TGTGCCAGCGTCTCCGGGAACACGGGCTATGGCTACACCTTC,CASVSGNTGYGYTF
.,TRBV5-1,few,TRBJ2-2,TGCGCCAGCAGCTTGGACACGATCGGGGAGCTGTTTTTT,CASSLDTIGELFF
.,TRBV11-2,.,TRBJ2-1,TGTGCCAGCAGCTCAGGGACTCTGGGGTTCTTC,CASSSGTLGFF
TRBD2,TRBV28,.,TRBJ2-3,TGTGCCAGCAGTAGAGGGACTAGCGGGAATCCTACAGATACGCAGTATTTT,CASSRGTSGNPTDTQYF
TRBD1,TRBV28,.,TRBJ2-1,TGTGCCAGCAGGGGGGACAGGGAGGGCAATGAGCAGTTCTTC,CASRGDREGNEQFF
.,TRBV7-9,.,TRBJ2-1,TGTGCCAGCAGCTTAGGGTGGGGCTATGAGCAGTTCTTC,CASSLGWGYEQFF
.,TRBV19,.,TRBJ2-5,TGTGCCAGTAGTATGGTGGCGACAGCACAAGAGACCCAGTACTTC,CASSMVATAQETQYF
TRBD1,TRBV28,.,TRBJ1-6,TGTGCCAGCACTTTAGCCCGGACAGGGGCCTCACCCCTCCACTTT,CASTLARTGASPLHF
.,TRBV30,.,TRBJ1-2,TGTGCGGAGGGGTATTCTAACTATGGCTACACCTTC,CAEGYSNYGYTF
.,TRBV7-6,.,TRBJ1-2,TGTGCCAGCAGCTTCTCGACAGGTTATCCATATGGCTACACCTTC,CASSFSTGYPYGYTF
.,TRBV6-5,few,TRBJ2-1,TGTGCCAGCGCCCCTCAGCGAGATGAGCAGTTCTTC,CASAPQRDEQFF
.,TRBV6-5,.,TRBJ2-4,TGTGCCAGCAGTTTAAATACCAAAAACATTCAGTACTTC,CASSLNTKNIQYF
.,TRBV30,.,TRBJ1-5,TGTGCCTGGGCGGGGGTAAATCAGCCCCAGCATTTT,CAWAGVNQPQHF
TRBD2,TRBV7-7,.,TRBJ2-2,TGTGCTAGCAGCTTAGTACTAGCGGGAGAGGGCACCGGGGAGCTGTTTTTT,CASSLVLAGEGTGELFF
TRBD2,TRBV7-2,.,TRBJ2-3,TGTGCCAGCAGCTTGACGGGTGGCGGGAGGGTTACTAGCACAGATACGCAGTATTTT,CASSLTGGGRVTSTDTQYF
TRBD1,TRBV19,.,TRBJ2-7,TGTGCCAGTAGTCGTGCCCCTCAGGGACAGTCCTACGAGCAGTACTTC,CASSRAPQGQSYEQYF
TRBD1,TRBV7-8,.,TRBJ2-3,TGTGCCAGCAGCCCGACGAGACAGGGGGCTGTTATAACAGATACGCAGTATTTT,CASSPTRQGAVITDTQYF
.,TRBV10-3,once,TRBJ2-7,TGTGCCATCAGTGGGGGGGACAGTAGGGGATCCTACGAGCAGTACTTC,CAISGGDSRGSYEQYF
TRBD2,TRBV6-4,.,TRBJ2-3,TGTGCCAGCAGTGAAATTCTTGAGCGGGAGCTACTCTCCGGAGATACGCAGTATTTT,CASSEILERELLSGDTQYF
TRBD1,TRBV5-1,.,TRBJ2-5,TGCGCCAGCAGAACAGGGGGCACTAATATTCAAGAGACCCAGTACTTC,CASRTGGTNIQETQYF
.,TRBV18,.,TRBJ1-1,TGTGCCAGCTCACGGGAGGCCGGGAGCGAAGCTTTCTTT,CASSREAGSEAFF
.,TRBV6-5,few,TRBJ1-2,TGTGCCAGCAGCGACGAACGCGGGGGAAACTATGGCTACACCTTC,CASSDERGGNYGYTF
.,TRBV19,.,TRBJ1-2,TGTGCCAGTAGTAAGGGGGTAGCGAAGAACTATGGCTACACCTTC,CASSKGVAKNYGYTF
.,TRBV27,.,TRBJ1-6,TGTGCCAGCAGTCCCCTCCAGGGTAGCTCACCCCTCCACTTT,CASSPLQGSSPLHF
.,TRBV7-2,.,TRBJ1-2,TGTGCCAGCAGCCCGGGGGAAAACTATGGCTACACCTTC,CASSPGENYGYTF
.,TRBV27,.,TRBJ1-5,TGTGCCAGCAGTGGGGGGGGTCTTCTTCAGCCCCAGCATTTT,CASSGGGLLQPQHF
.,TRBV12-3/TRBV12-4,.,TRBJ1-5,TGTGCCAGCAGTCGGTCCAATCAGCCCCAGCATTTT,CASSRSNQPQHF
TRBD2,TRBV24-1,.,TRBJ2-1,TGTGCCACCAGTGAATCCTCTAGCGGGAGGGCCAATGAGCAGTTCTTC,CATSESSSGRANEQFF